This T cell receptor beta chain was retrieved from a study of shared clonotypes between healthy human individuals. Notes on the study in general: A limitation of the genetic and exposure-history diversity represented arose from few donors. Memory subsets had estimated richness that was generally smaller than that of naive subsets. Rarefaction showed sorted-subset sequencing was incomplete despite large depth.

A word on this clone: Its antigen is not known.

The CDR3 is made up of 17 amino acids. The ends lost 3 bases at V and 2 bases at J; junction bases unmatched: 10. The V gene's germline CDR1 is SGHTS and CDR2 YDEGEE. Sequencing was performed with immunoSEQ multiplex PCR; in TCRdb, only in-frame clones are kept and a portion is missing. The repertoire holds about 2.5 million clones, with 80% to 95% as singletons. This TCR came from a young man in good health. Some clones in this sample may be carry-over from other donors' samples. The rearrangement uses TRBV5-8 and TRBJ1-5; 8 bases are shared with TRBD1. Sequences were obtained from naive CD4+ T cells from PBMCs. Subset defined: CD45RA+ positively selected. The chain's CDR3 is CASSSALGTGGNQPQHF. The CDR3 bases are TGTGCCAGCAGCTCGGCTTTGGGGACAGGTGGCAATCAGCCCCAGCATTTT.